Below, one TCR beta chain is given with its context. The data stem from a study of T-cell memory formation after mild COVID-19. TCRdb re-called the 5' RACE reads with MiXCR, one entry per CDR3 protein. The sample has roughly 300,000 distinct CDR3 sequences, about 17% seen once; the top ten hold less than 30%. Germline V gene sequence: CDR1 SGHTA, CDR2 FQGNSA. Trimming cost V 4 bases and J 3 bases, with 12 bases left between them. CDR3 size: 14 residues. The rearrangement joins TRBV7-2 to TRBJ1-1; the D gene is possibly TRBD1 (5 bases). The sample was PBMCs or a T cell subset sorted from them (not recorded which). The origin of this receptor is a man younger than 35 who had mild COVID-19 (a few samples of this study predate the infection). Cell type and time point are not known. This chain's CDR3 is CASSSQGGDTEAFF. The CDR3, as DNA: TGTGCCAGCAGCTCGCAGGGTGGGGACACTGAAGCTTTCTTT.